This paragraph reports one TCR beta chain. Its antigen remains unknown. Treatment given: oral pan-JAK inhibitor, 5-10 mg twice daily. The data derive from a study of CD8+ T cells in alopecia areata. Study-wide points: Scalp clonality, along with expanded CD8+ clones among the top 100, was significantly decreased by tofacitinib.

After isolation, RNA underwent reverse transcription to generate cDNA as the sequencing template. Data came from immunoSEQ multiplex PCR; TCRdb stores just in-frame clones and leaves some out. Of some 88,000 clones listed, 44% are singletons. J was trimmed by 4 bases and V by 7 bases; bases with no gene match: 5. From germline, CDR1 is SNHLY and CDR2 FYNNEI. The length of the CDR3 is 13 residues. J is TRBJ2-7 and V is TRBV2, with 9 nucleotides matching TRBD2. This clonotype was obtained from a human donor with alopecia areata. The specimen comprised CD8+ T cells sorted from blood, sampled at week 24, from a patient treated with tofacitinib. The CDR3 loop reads CASKGLALYEQYF. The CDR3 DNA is TGTGCCAGCAAGGGACTAGCTTTGTACGAGCAGTACTTC.